What follows are 14 T cell receptor beta chains derived from one specimen sequenced in a study of tumour-infiltrating T cells in Burkitt lymphoma. Profiling relied on immunoSEQ multiplex PCR, and the TCRdb table lists in-frame clones only, not all of them. The table shows about 7,100 clones, with 17% occurring only once. Material for sequencing was tumor tissue. Receptors were obtained from a human donor with diffuse large B-cell lymphoma.

This clone was recorded a few times. The J gene is TRBJ2-2, the V gene TRBV7-3; 9 nucleotides agree with TRBD2. Per germline, CDR1 SGHTA and CDR2 FQGTGA. The CDR3 runs to 17 residues. V lost 5 bases and J lost 0; bases outside the gene matches: 7. This CDR3 reads CASSPTAGGANTGELFF. CDR3 nucleotides: TGTGCCAGCAGCCCAACAGCGGGAGGCGCGAACACCGGGGAGCTGTTTTTT.

This clone has more than one count but fewer than ten. V is TRBV5-1 and J is TRBJ2-5; D remains unclear. The germline V gene encodes CDR1 SGHRS and CDR2 YFSETQ. V was pared by 0 bases and J by 5 bases, with 8 bases between. This CDR3 comprises 13 residues. CDR3 in amino acids: CASSLEMEETQYF. CDR3 bases: TGCGCCAGCAGCTTGGAGATGGAGGAGACCCAGTACTTC.

J is TRBJ2-7 and V is TRBV15, with D maybe TRBD2 (6 bases). V dropped 0 bases and J dropped 7 bases, with 19 bases sitting between them. CDR1 LNHNV and CDR2 YYDKDF come from the germline V gene (reference sequence). This CDR3 comprises 16 residues. The CDR3 sequence is CATSRDPASVPREQYF. DNA of the CDR3: TGTGCCACCAGCAGAGATCCCGCTAGCGTGCCGCGGGAGCAGTACTTC.

V is TRBV7-2 and J is TRBJ1-5; 7 bases line up with TRBD1. Trimming at V came to 5 bases and at J to 6 bases, leaving 7 bases not matched to a gene. The CDR3 totals 14 residues. Germline V CDR1 and CDR2: SGHTA, FQGNSA. As DNA, the CDR3 is TGTGCCAGCAGCCACGACAGGGTGGGTCAGCCCCAGCATTTT. Protein product: CASSHDRVGQPQHF.

This clone was recorded a few times. The sample carries other DNA sequences with the same CDR3. V usage is TRBV6-1 and J usage is TRBJ1-5, with 8 bases lining up with TRBD1. V was pared by 3 bases and J by 6 bases, with 7 bases of the junction left unmatched. From germline, CDR1 is MNHNS and CDR2 SASEGT. This CDR3 contains 15 residues. CDR3 sequence (DNA): TGTGCCAGCAGTGACCCTAATCAGGGGGCTCAGCCCCAGCATTTT. It encodes CASSDPNQGAQPQHF.

The chain employs TRBV29-1 and TRBJ2-5; D remains ambiguous. Near its end, the DNA agrees better with TRBJ2-7, so the J call may be wrong. The CDR3 is 11 amino acids. CDR1 is SQVTM and CDR2 is ANQGSEA in the germline V gene. The CDR3 bases are TGCAGCGTCATCACCACCTACGAGCAGTACTTC. This sequence encodes CSVITTYEQYF.

This chain connects TRBV6-1 to TRBJ2-3; D possibly corresponds to TRBD2 (5 bases). With 0 bases removed from V and 13 bases from J, the gap between germline ends came to 20 bases. Germline V CDR1 and CDR2: MNHNS, SASEGT. The CDR3 is 15 amino acids. The CDR3 region is CASSEAGSSSFMEYF. The DNA for the CDR3 is TGTGCCAGCAGTGAAGCGGGGTCTAGCTCCTTTATGGAGTATTTT.

The rearrangement uses TRBV7-2 and TRBJ2-5, with TRBD1 matching over 9 bases. Germline trimming cut 5 bases from V and 5 bases from J; bases unmatched to any gene: 9. The CDR3 is 15 amino acids. The germline CDR1 and CDR2 sequences are SGHTA and FQGNSA. The CDR3 protein is CASSLWTGERETQYF. Written as DNA, the CDR3 is TGTGCCAGCAGCCTATGGACAGGGGAGCGTGAGACCCAGTACTTC.

V gene TRBV7-2 combines with J gene TRBJ2-3; D uncertain. Between the trimmed V and J ends, which lost 1 base and 4 bases, there was a span of 12 bases. The CDR3 totals 15 residues. Germline V gene sequence: CDR1 SGHTA, CDR2 FQGNSA. CDR3 DNA: TGTGCCAGCAGCTTAGAGGTTCGAAGTGCAGATACGCAGTATTTT. Translated, it gives CASSLEVRSADTQYF. The variable domain in full, completed from reference TRBV7-2 and TRBJ2-3, reads GAGVSQSPSNKVTEKGKDVELRCDPISGHTALYWYRQSLGQGLEFLIYFQGNSAPDKSGLPSDRFSAERTGGSVSTLTIQRTQQEDSAVYLCASSLEVRSADTQYFGPGTRLTVL.

In this sample, this clone turned up a few times. J is TRBJ1-4 and V is TRBV6-1; D is possibly TRBD1 (6 bases). Germline V gene data show CDR1 as MNHNS and CDR2 as SASEGT. Trimming shortened V by 2 bases and J by 0 bases, and 13 bases separated the two germline ends. The CDR3 consists of 17 residues. The CDR3 protein is CASSESRGLATNEKLFF. CDR3 DNA sequence: TGTGCCAGCAGTGAATCCAGGGGTCTTGCAACTAATGAAAAACTGTTTTTT.

This chain joins TRBV6-1 and TRBJ2-7; 13 bases agree with TRBD2. J was trimmed by 7 bases and V by 4 bases; bases with no gene match: 7. The CDR3 has 15 amino acids. Germline V gene sequence: CDR1 MNHNS, CDR2 SASEGT. CDR3 in amino acids: CASSASTSGRYEQYF. Written as DNA, the CDR3 is TGTGCCAGCAGTGCCTCGACTAGCGGGAGGTATGAGCAGTACTTC.

The V and J genes are TRBV5-1 and TRBJ2-1, with TRBD2 as a possible D gene (5 bases). The CDR3 is made up of 12 amino acids. CDR1 and CDR2 from the germline V gene are SGHRS and YFSETQ. V was shortened by 8 bases and J by 9 bases, with 15 bases between the two germline ends. The CDR3 region has the DNA TGCGCCAGAAGACCAACTAGAGGTGAGCAGTTCTTC. It specifies CARRPTRGEQFF.

A few counts support this clone. The chain carries TRBV11-3 and TRBJ2-3; D is uncertain. Trimming left V 0 bases short and J 4 bases short, with 2 bases between. The length of the CDR3 is 12 residues. The germline CDR1 and CDR2 sequences are SGHNT and YENEEA. CDR3 bases: TGTGCCAGCAGCTTAGAGGCAGATACGCAGTATTTT. Translating it yields CASSLEADTQYF.

This rearrangement joins TRBV6-5 to TRBJ1-3; 8 bases align to TRBD1. This CDR3 has 14 residues. V lost 6 bases and J lost 3; bases outside the gene matches: 4. Germline CDR1 and CDR2: MNHEY and SVGAGI. The CDR3 reads CASRRTGHGNTIYF. The CDR3 DNA reads TGTGCCAGCAGGCGGACAGGGCATGGAAACACCATATATTTT.